The entry that follows covers one T cell receptor (beta chain) sequence. Its antigen is still unknown. TCRdb redid the calling of the reads with MiXCR, one entry per CDR3 protein. This table holds more than 400,000 distinct CDR3 sequences, roughly 29% found once. This sample is part of a study of T cell repertoires in cytomegalovirus infection. Background on the study: Through public TCR beta signatures, both CMV infection and matching HLA type were indicated.

The V end was cut by 5 bases, the J end by 1 base, with 15 bases between. CDR1 and CDR2 (germline): SGHAT, FQNNGV. The CDR3 consists of 16 residues. Study-level findings and limits: CMV-specific HLA-C-restricted TCR beta clonotypes dominated the ex vivo response. There were carriers of CMV plus the relevant HLA, and cumulative public TCR beta family frequency identified them.

Sequenced input: PBMCs. This sequence joins TRBV11-2 and TRBJ2-4; D possibly corresponds to TRBD2 (5 bases). This receptor was identified in a human donor in good health (CMV status not recorded). Some clones in this sample may be carry-over from other donors' samples. CDR3: CASSPKLESAKNIQYF. CDR3 DNA: TGTGCCAGCAGCCCAAAACTAGAATCGGCCAAAAACATTCAGTACTTC.